This TCR beta chain was profiled in a study of CD8 T cells in ankylosing spondylitis. This clonotype was counted ten times or more. The antigen is unknown. The study, taken as a whole, reports: Earlier authors reported some of these motif variants in reactive arthritis synovial fluid and blood. CD8+ cells made up the disease-linked clones, which were relatively rare in peripheral blood.

The CDR3 loop spans 17 amino acids. TCRdb recomputed calls from the 5' RACE reads with MiXCR, one row per CDR3 protein. The repertoire consists of about 200,000 distinct CDR3 sequences, with roughly 25% occurring once and the leading ten covering under 7%. The clonotype was recovered from a male donor with ankylosing spondylitis or in good health (not recorded which). Sequencing input: blood, either unsorted or a sorted T cell fraction (not recorded which). This sequence joins TRBV21-1 and TRBJ2-7; the table's D call TRBD1 went unverified against the DNA. TRBV21-1 is shown as a pseudogene. The CDR3 region is CASPTHVRTGRPYEQYF. The CDR3 nucleotides read TGTGCCAGCCCCACCCACGTCAGGACAGGCCGACCCTACGAGCAGTACTTC.